The 5 T cell receptor beta chains given below trace back to one sample, sequenced in a study of HIV-infected patients and healthy controls. The repertoire came from unfractionated whole blood and reflected all unsorted peripheral T cells. Alpha and beta constant-region primers primed reverse transcription of approximately 0.55 ug RNA. Each of the alpha and beta chains got its own library through chain-specific third strand synthesis with indices. MiXCR, applied by TCRdb to the 5' RACE reads, yields one record per CDR3 protein. In the table there are roughly 20,000 distinct CDR3 sequences, around 10% of which are singletons. Sequencing used blood. Receptor source: an adult in good health.

The chain employs TRBV7-9 and TRBJ2-3; 7 positions match TRBD2. V trimming: 1 base; J trimming: 4 bases; junction bases outside the gene matches: 5. Germline V CDR1 and CDR2: SEHNR, FQNEAQ (reference sequence). The CDR3 covers 15 residues. CDR3 residues: CASSLEGGSADTQYF. The CDR3 DNA reads TGTGCCAGCAGCTTAGAAGGCGGGAGCGCAGATACGCAGTATTTT. Variable domain in full (rest from reference TRBV7-9 and TRBJ2-3): DTGVSQNPRHKITKRGQNVTFRCDPISEHNRLYWYRQTLGQGPEFLTYFQNEAQLEKSRLLSDRFSAERPKGSFSTLEIQRTEQGDSAMYLCASSLEGGSADTQYFGPGTRLTVL.

This clonotype was observed many times. The rearrangement links TRBV7-2 to TRBJ2-1; no reliable D call. The length of the CDR3 is 12 residues. The germline V gene has CDR1 SGHTA and CDR2 FQGNSA. V lost 7 bases to trimming and J lost 8 bases, with 12 bases between them. The CDR3 reads CASNFDLDEQFF. The DNA of the CDR3 is TGTGCCAGCAACTTTGACCTAGATGAGCAGTTCTTC.

This clonotype was seen ten or more times. The rearrangement uses TRBV19 and TRBJ2-3, with 10 bases matching TRBD1. The CDR3 extends over 15 amino acids. In germline, CDR1 is LNHDA, CDR2 SQIVND (reference sequence). The V gene end was trimmed by 5 bases and the J gene end by 2 bases; junction bases not matched to a gene: 4. The CDR3 bases are TGTGCCAGTAGTGCCGACAGGGGGCCCACAGATACGCAGTATTTT. This encodes CASSADRGPTDTQYF.

This clonotype was seen at least ten times. The chain combines TRBV5-4 with TRBJ2-3; 13 nucleotides match TRBD2. The germline V gene encodes CDR1 SGHNT and CDR2 YYREEE (reference sequence). V dropped 4 bases and J dropped 4; count of bases not matched to a gene: 6. CDR3 length: 16 residues. The DNA of the CDR3 is TGTGCCAGCAGCCTAAGACTAGCGGGAGGCGCAGATACGCAGTATTTT. Protein product: CASSLRLAGGADTQYF.

The V gene is TRBV6-6, the J gene TRBJ2-7; no clear D gene. CDR1 and CDR2 (germline): MNHNY, SVGAGI (reference sequence). Trimming took 8 bases from V and 6 from J, leaving 23 bases between them. The CDR3 runs 15 residues. CDR3 amino acids: CASSRSWTTRGEQYF. CDR3 sequence (DNA): TGTGCCAGCTCAAGAAGTTGGACGACCCGCGGCGAGCAGTACTTC.